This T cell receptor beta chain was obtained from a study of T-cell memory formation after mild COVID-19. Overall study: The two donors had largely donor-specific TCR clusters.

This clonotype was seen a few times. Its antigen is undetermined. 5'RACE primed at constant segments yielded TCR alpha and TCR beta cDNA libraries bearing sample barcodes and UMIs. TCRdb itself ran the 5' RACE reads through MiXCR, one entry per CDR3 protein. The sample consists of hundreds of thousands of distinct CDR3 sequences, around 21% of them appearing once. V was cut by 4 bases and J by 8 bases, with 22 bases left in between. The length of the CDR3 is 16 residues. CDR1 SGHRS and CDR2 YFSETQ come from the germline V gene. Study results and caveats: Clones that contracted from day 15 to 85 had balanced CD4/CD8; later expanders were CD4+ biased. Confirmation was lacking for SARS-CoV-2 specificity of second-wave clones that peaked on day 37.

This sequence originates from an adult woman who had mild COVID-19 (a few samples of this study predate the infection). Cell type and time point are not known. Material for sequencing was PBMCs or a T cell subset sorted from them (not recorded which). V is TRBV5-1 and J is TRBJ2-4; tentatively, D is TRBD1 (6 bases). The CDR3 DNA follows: TGCGCCAGCAGCCTCCCGGACAGTCTCGCAAACGACATTCAGTACTTC. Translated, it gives CASSLPDSLANDIQYF.